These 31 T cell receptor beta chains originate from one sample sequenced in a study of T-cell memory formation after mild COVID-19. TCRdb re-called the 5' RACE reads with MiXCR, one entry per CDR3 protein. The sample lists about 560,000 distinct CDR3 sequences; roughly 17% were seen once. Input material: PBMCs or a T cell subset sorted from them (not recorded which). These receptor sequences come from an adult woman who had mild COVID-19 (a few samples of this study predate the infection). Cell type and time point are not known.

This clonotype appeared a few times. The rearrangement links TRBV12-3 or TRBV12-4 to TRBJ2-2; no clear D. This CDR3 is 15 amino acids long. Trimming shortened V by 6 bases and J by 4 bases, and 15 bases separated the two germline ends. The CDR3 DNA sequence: TGTGCCAGCAGCCGAACCAGAGCAACCACCGGGGAGCTGTTTTTT. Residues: CASSRTRATTGELFF.

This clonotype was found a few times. CDR3 in DNA: TGTGCCAGCAGTTTGTTTTCCCAGTCCCCAGGGACCGGGGAGCTGTTTTTT. This sequence encodes CASSLFSQSPGTGELFF. V and J are TRBV12-3 or TRBV12-4 and TRBJ2-2, with D perhaps TRBD1 (5 bases). V gave up 3 bases and J gave up 5 bases, with 19 bases separating them. The CDR3 extends over 17 amino acids.

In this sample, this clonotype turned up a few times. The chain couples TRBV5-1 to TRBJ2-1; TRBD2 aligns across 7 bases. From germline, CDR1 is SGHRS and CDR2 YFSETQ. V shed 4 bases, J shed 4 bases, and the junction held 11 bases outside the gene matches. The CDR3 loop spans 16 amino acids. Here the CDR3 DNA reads TGCGCCAGCAGCCATCCCCGGGGGGACGGTTACAATGAGCAGTTCTTC. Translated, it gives CASSHPRGDGYNEQFF.

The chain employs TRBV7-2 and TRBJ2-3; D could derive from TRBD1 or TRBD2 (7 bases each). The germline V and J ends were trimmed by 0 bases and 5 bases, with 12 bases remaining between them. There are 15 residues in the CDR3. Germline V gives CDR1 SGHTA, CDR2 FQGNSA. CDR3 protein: CASSLAQGGRDTQYF. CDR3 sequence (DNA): TGTGCCAGCAGCTTAGCGCAGGGGGGGCGAGATACGCAGTATTTT.

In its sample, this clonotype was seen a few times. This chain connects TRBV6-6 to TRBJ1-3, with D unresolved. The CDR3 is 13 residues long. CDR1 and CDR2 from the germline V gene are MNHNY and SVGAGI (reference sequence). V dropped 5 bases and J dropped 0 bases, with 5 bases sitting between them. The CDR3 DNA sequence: TGTGCCAGCAGTCAGAGCTCTGGAAACACCATATATTTT. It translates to CASSQSSGNTIYF.

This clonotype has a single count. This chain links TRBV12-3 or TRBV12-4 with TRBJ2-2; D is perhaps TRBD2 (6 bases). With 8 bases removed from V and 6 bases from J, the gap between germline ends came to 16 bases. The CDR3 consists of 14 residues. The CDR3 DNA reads TGTGCCAGCGCTGGGGGGTATGGGTCCGGGGAGCTGTTTTTT. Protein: CASAGGYGSGELFF.

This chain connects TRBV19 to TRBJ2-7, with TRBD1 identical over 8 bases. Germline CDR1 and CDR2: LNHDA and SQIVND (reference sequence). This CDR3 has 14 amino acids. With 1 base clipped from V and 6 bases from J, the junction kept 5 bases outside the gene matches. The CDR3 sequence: CASSIGTGSREQYF. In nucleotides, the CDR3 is TGTGCCAGTAGTATAGGGACAGGGTCCCGCGAGCAGTACTTC.

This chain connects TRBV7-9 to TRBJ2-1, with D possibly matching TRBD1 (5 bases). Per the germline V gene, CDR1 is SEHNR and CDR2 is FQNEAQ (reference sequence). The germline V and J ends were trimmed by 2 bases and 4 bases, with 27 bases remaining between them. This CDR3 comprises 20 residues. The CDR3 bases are TGTGCCAGCAGCTTACCCCGAAAGAAGACAGACCGTCCCGTATACAATGAGCAGTTCTTC. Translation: CASSLPRKKTDRPVYNEQFF.

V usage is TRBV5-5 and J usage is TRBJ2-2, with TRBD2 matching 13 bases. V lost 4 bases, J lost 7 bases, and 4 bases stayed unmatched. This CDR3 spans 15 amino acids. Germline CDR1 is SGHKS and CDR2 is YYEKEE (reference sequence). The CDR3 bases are TGTGCCAGCAGCGGCGGGACTAGCGGGATCGGGGAGCTGTTTTTT. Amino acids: CASSGGTSGIGELFF.

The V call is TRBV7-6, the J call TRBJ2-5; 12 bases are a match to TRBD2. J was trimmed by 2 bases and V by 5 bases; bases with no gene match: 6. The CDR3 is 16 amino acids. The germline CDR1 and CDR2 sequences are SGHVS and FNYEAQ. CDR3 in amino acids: CASSLGTSGYQETQYF. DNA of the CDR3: TGTGCCAGCAGCCTCGGGACTAGCGGGTATCAAGAGACCCAGTACTTC.

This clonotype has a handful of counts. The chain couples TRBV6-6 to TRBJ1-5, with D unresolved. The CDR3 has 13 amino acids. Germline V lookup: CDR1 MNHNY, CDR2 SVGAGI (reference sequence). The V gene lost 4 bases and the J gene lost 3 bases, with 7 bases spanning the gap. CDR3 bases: TGTGCCAGCAGTTCACTCCTCAATCAGCCCCAGCATTTT. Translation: CASSSLLNQPQHF.

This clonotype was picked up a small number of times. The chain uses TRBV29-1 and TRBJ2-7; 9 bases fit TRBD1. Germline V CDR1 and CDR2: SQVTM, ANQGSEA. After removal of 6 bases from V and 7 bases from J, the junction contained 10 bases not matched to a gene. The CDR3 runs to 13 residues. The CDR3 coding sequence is TGCAGCGTGGCCGGGACAGGGAAAGTAGAGCAGTACTTC. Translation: CSVAGTGKVEQYF.

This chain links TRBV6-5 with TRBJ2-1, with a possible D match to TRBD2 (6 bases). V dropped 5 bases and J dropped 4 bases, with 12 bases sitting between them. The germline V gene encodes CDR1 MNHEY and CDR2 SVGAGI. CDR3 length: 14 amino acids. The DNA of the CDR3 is TGTGCCAGCAGTCGAAGAAGCGGGTACAATGAGCAGTTCTTC. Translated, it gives CASSRRSGYNEQFF.

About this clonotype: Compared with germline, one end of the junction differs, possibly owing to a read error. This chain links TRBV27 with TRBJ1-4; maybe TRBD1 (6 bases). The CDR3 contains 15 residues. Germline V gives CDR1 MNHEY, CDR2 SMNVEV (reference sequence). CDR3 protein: CASTLRGGPNERLFF. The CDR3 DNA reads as TGTGCCAGCACCCTAAGGGGGGGGCCTAATGAAAGACTGTTTTTT.

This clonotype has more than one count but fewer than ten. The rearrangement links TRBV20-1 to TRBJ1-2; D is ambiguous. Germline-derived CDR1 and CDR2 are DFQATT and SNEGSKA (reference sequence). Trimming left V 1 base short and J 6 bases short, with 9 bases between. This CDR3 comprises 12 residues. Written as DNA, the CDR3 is TGCAGTGCTAGAGCCACAGCTCATGGCTACACCTTC. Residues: CSARATAHGYTF.

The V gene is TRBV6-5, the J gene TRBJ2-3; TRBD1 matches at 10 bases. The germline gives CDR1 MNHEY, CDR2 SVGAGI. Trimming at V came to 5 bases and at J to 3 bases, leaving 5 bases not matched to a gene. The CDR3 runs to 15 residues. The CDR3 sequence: CASSTDRGQTDTQYF. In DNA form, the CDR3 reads TGTGCCAGCAGTACCGACAGGGGGCAGACAGATACGCAGTATTTT.

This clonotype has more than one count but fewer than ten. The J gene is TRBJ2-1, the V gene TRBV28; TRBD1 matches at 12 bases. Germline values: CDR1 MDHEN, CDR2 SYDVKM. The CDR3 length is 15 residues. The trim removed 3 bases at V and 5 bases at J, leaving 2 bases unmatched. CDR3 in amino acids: CASSLGTGGHNEQFF. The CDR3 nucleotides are TGTGCCAGCAGTTTGGGGACAGGGGGCCACAATGAGCAGTTCTTC.

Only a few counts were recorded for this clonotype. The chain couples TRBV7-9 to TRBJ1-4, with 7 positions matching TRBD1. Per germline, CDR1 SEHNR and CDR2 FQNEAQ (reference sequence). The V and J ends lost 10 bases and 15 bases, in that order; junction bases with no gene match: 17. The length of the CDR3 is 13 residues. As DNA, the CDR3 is TGTGCCACCTACGAGGGGGCGCAGGGAGAGGTGTTTTTT. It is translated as CATYEGAQGEVFF.

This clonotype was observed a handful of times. The CDR3 protein is CASSTRDAGANVLTF. CDR3 nucleotides: TGTGCCAGCAGCACCCGGGACGCAGGGGCCAACGTCCTGACTTTC. The V call is TRBV4-2, the J call TRBJ2-6; D may correspond to TRBD1 or TRBD2 (5 bases each). This CDR3 has 15 residues. Trimming took 5 bases from V and 4 from J, leaving 12 bases between them. Germline values: CDR1 LGHNA, CDR2 YNFKEQ.

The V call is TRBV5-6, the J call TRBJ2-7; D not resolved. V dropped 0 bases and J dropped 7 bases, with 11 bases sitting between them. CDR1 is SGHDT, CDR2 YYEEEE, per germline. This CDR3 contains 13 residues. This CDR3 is CASSLASLREQYF. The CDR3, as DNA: TGTGCCAGCAGCTTGGCCAGCCTTAGAGAGCAGTACTTC. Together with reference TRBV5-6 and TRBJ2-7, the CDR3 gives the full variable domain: DAGVTQSPTHLIKTRGQQVTLRCSPKSGHDTVSWYQQALGQGPQFIFQYYEEEERQRGNFPDRFSGHQFPNYSSELNVNALLLGDSALYLCASSLASLREQYFGPGTRLTVT.

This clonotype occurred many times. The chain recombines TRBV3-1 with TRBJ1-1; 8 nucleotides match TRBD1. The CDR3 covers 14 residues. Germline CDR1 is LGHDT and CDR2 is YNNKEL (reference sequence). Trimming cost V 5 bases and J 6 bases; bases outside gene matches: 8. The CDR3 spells CASSDGQGRSEAFF. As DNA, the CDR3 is TGTGCCAGCAGCGACGGACAGGGTAGGTCTGAAGCTTTCTTT.

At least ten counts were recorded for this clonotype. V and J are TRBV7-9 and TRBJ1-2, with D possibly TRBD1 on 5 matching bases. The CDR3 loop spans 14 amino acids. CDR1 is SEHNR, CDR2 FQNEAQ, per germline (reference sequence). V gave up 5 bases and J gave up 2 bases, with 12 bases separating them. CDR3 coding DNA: TGTGCCAGCAGCGGAGGGGATAGGAACTATGGCTACACCTTC. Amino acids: CASSGGDRNYGYTF.

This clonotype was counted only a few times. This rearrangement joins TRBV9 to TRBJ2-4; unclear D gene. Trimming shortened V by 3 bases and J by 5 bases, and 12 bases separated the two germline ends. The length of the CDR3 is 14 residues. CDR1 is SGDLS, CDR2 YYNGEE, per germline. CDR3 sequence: CASSAGNRQNIQYF. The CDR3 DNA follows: TGTGCCAGCAGCGCGGGCAACCGCCAAAACATTCAGTACTTC. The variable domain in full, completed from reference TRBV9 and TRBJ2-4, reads DSGVTQTPKHLITATGQRVTLRCSPRSGDLSVYWYQQSLDQGLQFLIQYYNGEERAKGNILERFSAQQFPDLHSELNLSSLELGDSALYFCASSAGNRQNIQYFGAGTRLSVL.

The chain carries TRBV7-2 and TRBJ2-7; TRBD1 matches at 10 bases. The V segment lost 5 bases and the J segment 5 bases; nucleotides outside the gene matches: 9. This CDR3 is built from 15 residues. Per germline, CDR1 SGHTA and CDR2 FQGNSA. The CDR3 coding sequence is TGTGCCAGCAGCCCCAACCCGGGACAGGGGAACGAGCAGTACTTC. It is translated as CASSPNPGQGNEQYF.

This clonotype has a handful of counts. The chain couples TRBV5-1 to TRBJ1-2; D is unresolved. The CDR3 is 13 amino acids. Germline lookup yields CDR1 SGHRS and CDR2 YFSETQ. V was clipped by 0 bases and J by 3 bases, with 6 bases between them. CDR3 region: CASSLEQHYGYTF. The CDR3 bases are TGCGCCAGCAGCTTGGAACAGCACTATGGCTACACCTTC.

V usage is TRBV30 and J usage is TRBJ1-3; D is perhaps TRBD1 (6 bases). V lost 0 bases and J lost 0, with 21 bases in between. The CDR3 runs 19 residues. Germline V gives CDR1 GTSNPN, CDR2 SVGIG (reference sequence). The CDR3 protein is CAWSVQPTNRAFSGNTIYF. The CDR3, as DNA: TGTGCCTGGAGTGTTCAACCCACGAACAGGGCTTTCTCTGGAAACACCATATATTTT.

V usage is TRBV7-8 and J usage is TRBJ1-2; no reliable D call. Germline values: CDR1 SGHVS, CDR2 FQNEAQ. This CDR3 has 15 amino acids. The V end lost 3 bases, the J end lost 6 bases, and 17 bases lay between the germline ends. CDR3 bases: TGTGCCAGCAGCTTCCACAGTGGATTTCGGGATGGCTACACCTTC. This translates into CASSFHSGFRDGYTF.

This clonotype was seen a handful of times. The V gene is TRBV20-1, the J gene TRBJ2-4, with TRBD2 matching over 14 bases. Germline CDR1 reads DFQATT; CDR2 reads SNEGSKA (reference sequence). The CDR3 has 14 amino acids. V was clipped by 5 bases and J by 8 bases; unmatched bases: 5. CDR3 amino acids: CSAPGLAGGYIQYF. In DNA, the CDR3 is TGCAGTGCTCCTGGACTAGCGGGGGGATACATTCAGTACTTC.

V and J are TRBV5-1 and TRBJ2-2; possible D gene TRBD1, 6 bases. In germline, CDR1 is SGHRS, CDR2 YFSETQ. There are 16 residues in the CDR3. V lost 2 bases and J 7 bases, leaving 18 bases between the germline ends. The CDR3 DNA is TGCGCCAGCAGCTTAGTTCTAACAGGGATCGGCGGGGAGCTGTTTTTT. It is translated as CASSLVLTGIGGELFF.

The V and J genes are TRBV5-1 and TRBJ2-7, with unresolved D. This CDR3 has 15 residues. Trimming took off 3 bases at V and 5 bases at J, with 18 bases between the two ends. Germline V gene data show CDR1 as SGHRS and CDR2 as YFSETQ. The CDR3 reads CASSSATLLLDEQYF. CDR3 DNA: TGCGCCAGCAGCTCGGCCACGCTCCTTCTGGACGAGCAGTACTTC.

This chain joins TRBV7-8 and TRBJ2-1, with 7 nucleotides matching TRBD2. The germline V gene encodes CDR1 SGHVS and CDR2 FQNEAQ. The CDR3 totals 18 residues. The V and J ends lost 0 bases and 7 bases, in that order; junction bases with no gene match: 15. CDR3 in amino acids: CASSLAWFGTGGENEQFF. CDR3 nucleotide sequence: TGTGCCAGCAGCTTAGCGTGGTTCGGGACGGGAGGAGAAAATGAGCAGTTCTTC.